The sample holds many counts of the clone carrying this T cell receptor (beta chain). The target antigen is unknown. The record originates from a study of CD8 T cells in ankylosing spondylitis. Each CDR3 protein gets one entry after TCRdb re-called the 5' RACE reads with MiXCR. The data hold 800,000 to 900,000 distinct CDR3 sequences, with approximately 12% observed a single time. V lost 3 bases, J lost 3 bases, and 12 bases lay in between. From germline, CDR1 is DFQATT and CDR2 SNEGSKA (reference sequence). The CDR3 extends over 14 amino acids. Points from the study as a whole: Some of the motif variants had earlier been found in reactive arthritis patients' fluid and blood. It appeared that ankylosing spondylitis blood was characterized by a TCR beta motif of about eight highly homologous variants.

Sequencing was done on a sample of blood, either unsorted or a sorted T cell fraction (not recorded which). The chain joins TRBV20-1 to TRBJ2-1; possibly TRBD2 for D (6 bases). This TCR derives from a male donor with ankylosing spondylitis. The CDR3 nucleotides are TGCAGTGCTAGGGGTAGCGGTTACTACAATGAGCAGTTCTTC. Translated, it gives CSARGSGYYNEQFF.